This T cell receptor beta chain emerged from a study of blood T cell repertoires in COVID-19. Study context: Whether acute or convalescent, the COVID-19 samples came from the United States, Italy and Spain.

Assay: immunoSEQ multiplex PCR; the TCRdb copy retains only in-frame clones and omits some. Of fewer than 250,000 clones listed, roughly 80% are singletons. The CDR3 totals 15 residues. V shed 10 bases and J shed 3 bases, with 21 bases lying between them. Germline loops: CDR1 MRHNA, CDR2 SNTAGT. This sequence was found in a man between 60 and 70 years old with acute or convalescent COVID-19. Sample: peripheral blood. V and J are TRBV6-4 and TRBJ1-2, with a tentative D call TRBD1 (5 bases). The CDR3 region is CANATQQERDYGYTF. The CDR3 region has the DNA TGTGCCAACGCGACCCAACAGGAACGAGACTATGGCTACACCTTC.